Sequencing of this TCR beta chain was carried out in a study of cytomegalovirus exposure and HLA in healthy donors. This PCR relied on a set of 60 Vbeta primers and 13 Jbeta primers. Method: immunoSEQ multiplex PCR; TCRdb's copy keeps in-frame clones and lacks some. This table holds around 120,000 clones, around 76% found once. Overall study results and limits: Rarity marked most TCR sequences, yet some public TCRs occurred in many donors.

A single count supports this clone. Its specificity is not known. The receptor comes from a woman between 50 and 59 years old in good health and CMV-seronegative. The source material was PBMCs.

The CDR3 sequence is CASSPGGGNYGYTF. CDR3 bases: TGTGCCAGCTCTCCAGGGGGCGGTAACTATGGCTACACCTTC. V and J are TRBV18 and TRBJ1-2, with 8 bases matching TRBD1. CDR3 length equals 14 residues. V dropped 6 bases and J dropped 1; count of bases not matched to a gene: 4. Germline values: CDR1 KGHSH, CDR2 LQKENI.